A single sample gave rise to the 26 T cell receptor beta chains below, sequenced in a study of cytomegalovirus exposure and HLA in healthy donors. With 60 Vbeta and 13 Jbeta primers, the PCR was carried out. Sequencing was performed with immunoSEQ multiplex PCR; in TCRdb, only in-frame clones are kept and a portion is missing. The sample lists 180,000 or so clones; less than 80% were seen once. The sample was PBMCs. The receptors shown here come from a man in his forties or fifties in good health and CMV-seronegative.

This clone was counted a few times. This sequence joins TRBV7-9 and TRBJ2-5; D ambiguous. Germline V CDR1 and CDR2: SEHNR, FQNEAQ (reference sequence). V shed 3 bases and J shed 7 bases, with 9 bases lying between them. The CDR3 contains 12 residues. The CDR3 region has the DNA TGTGCCAGCAGCTTGGAGCTAGGGACCCAGTACTTC. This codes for CASSLELGTQYF.

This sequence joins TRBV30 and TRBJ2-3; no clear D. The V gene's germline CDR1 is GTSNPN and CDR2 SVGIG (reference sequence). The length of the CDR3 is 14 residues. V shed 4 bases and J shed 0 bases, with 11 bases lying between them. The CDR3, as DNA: TGTGCCTGGAATAGTGGTCTTAGCACAGATACGCAGTATTTT. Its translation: CAWNSGLSTDTQYF.

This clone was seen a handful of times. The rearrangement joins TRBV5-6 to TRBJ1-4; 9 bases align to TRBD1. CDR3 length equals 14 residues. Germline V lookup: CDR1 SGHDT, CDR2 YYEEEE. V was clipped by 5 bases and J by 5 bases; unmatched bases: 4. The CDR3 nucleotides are TGTGCCAGCAGTCGCGGGACAGGGAATGAAAAACTGTTTTTT. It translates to CASSRGTGNEKLFF.

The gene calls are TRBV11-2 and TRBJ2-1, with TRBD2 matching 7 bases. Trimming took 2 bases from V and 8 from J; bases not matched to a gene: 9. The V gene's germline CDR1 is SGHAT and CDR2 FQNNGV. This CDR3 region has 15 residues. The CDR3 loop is CASSLSAGVFDEQFF. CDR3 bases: TGTGCCAGCAGCTTATCTGCGGGAGTCTTCGATGAGCAGTTCTTC.

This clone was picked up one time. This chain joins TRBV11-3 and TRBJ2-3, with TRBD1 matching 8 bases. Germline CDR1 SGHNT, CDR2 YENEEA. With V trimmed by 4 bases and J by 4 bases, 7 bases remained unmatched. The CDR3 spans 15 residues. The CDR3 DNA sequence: TGTGCCAGCAGCTCCACCCGGACAGGGCCAGATACGCAGTATTTT. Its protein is CASSSTRTGPDTQYF.

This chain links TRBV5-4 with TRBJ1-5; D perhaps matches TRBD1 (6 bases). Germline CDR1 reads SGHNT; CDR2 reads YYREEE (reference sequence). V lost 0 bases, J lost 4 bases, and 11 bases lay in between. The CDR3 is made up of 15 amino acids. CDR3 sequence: CASSLGTASNQPQHF. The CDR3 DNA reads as TGTGCCAGCAGCTTGGGGACAGCCTCTAATCAGCCCCAGCATTTT.

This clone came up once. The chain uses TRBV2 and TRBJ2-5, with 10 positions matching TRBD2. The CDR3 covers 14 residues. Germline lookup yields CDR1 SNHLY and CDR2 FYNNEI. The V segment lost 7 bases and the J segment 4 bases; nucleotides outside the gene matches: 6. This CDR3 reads CASTLAGRAETQYF. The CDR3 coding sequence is TGTGCCAGCACACTAGCGGGAAGGGCAGAGACCCAGTACTTC.

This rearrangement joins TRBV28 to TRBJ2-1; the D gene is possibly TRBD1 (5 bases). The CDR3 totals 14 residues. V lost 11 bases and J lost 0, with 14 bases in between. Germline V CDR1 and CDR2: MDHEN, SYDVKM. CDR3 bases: TGTGCCCACTCTGACAGTCCCTCCTACAATGAGCAGTTCTTC. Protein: CAHSDSPSYNEQFF. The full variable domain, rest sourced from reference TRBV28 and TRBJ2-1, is DVKVTQSSRYLVKRTGEKVFLECVQDMDHENMFWYRQDPGLGLRLIYFSYDVKMKEKGDIPEGYSVSREKKERFSLILESASTNQTSMYLCAHSDSPSYNEQFFGPGTRLTVL.

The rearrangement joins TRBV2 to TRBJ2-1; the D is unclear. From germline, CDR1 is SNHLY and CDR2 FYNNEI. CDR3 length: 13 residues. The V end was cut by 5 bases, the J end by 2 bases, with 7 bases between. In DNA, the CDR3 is TGTGCCAGCAGTCAAGGCGCCTACAATGAGCAGTTCTTC. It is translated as CASSQGAYNEQFF.

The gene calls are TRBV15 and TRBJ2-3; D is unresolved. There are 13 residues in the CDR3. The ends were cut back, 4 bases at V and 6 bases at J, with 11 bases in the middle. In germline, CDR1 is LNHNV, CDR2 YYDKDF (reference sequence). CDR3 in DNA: TGTGCCACCAGCATCGGTCTGTGGGATACGCAGTATTTT. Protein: CATSIGLWDTQYF.

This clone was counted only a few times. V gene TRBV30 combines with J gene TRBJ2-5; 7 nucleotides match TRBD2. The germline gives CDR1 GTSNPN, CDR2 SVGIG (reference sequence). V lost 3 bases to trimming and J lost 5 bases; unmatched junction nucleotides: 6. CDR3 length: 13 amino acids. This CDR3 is CAWSPSGAETQYF. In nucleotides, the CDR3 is TGTGCCTGGAGCCCCAGCGGGGCCGAGACCCAGTACTTC. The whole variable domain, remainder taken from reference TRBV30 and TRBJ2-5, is SQTIHQWPATLVQPVGSPLSLECTVEGTSNPNLYWYRQAAGRGLQLLFYSVGIGQISSEVPQNLSASRPQDRQFILSSKKLLLSDSGFYLCAWSPSGAETQYFGPGTRLLVL.

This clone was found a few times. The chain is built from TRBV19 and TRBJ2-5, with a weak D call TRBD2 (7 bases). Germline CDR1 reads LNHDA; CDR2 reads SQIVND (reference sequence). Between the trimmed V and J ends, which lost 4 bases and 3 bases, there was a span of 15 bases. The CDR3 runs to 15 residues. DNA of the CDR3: TGTGCCAGTAGTAGTGAGGGGGGGGGAAAAGAGACCCAGTACTTC. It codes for CASSSEGGGKETQYF.

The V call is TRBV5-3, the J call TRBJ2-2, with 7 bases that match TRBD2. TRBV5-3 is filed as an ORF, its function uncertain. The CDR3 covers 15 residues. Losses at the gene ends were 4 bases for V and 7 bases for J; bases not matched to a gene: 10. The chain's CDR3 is CARSPLAGVVGELFF. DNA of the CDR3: TGTGCCAGAAGCCCGCTGGCGGGAGTGGTCGGGGAGCTGTTTTTT.

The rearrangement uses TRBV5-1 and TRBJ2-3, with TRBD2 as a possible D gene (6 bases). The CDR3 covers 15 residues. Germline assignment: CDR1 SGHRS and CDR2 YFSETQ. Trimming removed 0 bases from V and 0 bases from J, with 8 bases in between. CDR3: CASSLAAGSTDTQYF. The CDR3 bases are TGCGCCAGCAGCTTGGCTGCGGGGAGCACAGATACGCAGTATTTT.

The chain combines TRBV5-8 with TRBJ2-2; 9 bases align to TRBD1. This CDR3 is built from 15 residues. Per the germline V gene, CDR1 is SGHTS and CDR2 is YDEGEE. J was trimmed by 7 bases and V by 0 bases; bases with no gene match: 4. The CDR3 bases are TGTGCCAGCAGCTTGGGGGACAGGGCAATCGGGGAGCTGTTTTTT. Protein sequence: CASSLGDRAIGELFF.

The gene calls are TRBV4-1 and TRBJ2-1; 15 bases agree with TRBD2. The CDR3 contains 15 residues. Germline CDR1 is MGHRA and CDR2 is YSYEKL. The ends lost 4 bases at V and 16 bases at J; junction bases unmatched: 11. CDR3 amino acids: CASSLGGLAGGSIFF. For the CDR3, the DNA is TGCGCCAGCAGCCTAGGGGGACTAGCGGGGGGTAGCATTTTCTTC.

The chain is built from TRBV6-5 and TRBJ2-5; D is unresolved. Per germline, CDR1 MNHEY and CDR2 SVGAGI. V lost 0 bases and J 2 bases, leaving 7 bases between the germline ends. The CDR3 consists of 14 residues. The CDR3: CASSYSTLQETQYF. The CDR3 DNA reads TGTGCCAGCAGTTACTCTACATTACAAGAGACCCAGTACTTC.

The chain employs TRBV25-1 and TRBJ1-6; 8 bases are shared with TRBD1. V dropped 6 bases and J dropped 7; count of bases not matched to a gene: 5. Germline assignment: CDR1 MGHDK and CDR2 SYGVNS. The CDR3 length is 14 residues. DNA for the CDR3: TGTGCCAGCAGCCACACAGGGGGGAATTCACCCCTCCACTTT. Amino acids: CASSHTGGNSPLHF.

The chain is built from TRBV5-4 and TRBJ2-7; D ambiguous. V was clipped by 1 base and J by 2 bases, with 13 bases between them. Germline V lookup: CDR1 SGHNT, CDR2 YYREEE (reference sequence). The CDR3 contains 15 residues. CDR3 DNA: TGTGCCAGCAGCTTGAATGCAGGTCCGGCCTACGAGCAGTACTTC. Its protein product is CASSLNAGPAYEQYF. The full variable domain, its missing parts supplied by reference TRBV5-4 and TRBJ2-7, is ETGVTQSPTHLIKTRGQQVTLRCSSQSGHNTVSWYQQALGQGPQFIFQYYREEENGRGNFPPRFSGLQFPNYSSELNVNALELDDSALYLCASSLNAGPAYEQYFGPGTRLTVT.

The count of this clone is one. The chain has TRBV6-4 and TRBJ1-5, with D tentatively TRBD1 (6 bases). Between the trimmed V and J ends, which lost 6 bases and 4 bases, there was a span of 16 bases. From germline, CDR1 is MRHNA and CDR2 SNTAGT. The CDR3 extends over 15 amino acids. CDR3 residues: CASRYETGFNQPQHF. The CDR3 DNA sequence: TGTGCCAGCAGATATGAAACAGGGTTTAATCAGCCCCAGCATTTT.

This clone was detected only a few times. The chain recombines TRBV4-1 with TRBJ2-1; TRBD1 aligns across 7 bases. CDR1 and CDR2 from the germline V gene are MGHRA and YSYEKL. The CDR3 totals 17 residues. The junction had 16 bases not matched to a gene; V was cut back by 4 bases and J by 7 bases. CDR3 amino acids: CASSPSVAPGQRNEQFF. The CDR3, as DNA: TGCGCCAGCAGCCCCTCAGTTGCCCCGGGACAGAGAAATGAGCAGTTCTTC.

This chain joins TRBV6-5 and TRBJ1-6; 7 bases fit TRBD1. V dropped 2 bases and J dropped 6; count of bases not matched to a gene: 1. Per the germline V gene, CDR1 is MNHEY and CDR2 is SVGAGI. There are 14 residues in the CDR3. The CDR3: CASSYRGPNSPLHF. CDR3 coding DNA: TGTGCCAGCAGTTACAGGGGGCCTAATTCACCCCTCCACTTT.

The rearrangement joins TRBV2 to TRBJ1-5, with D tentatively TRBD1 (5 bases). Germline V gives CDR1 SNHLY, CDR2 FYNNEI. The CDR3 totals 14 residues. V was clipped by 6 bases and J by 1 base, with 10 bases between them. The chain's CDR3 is CASRVRESNQPQHF. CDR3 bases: TGTGCCAGCAGAGTCAGGGAAAGCAATCAGCCCCAGCATTTT.

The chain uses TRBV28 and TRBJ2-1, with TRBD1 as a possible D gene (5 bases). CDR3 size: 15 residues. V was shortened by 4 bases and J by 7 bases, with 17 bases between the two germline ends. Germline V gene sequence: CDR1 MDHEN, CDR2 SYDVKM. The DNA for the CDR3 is TGTGCCAGCAGTTCGGACCGAGTCAGGGTGAATGAGCAGTTCTTC. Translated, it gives CASSSDRVRVNEQFF. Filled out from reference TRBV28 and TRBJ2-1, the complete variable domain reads DVKVTQSSRYLVKRTGEKVFLECVQDMDHENMFWYRQDPGLGLRLIYFSYDVKMKEKGDIPEGYSVSREKKERFSLILESASTNQTSMYLCASSSDRVRVNEQFFGPGTRLTVL.

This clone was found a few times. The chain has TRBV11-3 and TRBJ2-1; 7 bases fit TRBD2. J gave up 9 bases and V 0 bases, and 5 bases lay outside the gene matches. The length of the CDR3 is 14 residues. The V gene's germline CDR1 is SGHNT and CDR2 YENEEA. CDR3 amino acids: CASSLEAGISEQFF. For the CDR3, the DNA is TGTGCCAGCAGCTTAGAAGCGGGAATCAGTGAGCAGTTCTTC.

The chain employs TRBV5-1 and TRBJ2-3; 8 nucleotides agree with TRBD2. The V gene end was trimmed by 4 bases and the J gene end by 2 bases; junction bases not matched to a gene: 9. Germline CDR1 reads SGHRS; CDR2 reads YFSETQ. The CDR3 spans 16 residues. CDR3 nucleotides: TGCGCCAGCAGCACGGTCCTAGCGGGCCCCACAGATACGCAGTATTTT. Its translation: CASSTVLAGPTDTQYF.